Presented here are 13 T cell receptor beta chains from one specimen sequenced in a study of beta chain features in type 1 diabetes. Expressed TCRB transcripts got sequenced, as all isolated RNA was reverse transcribed. Profiled with immunoSEQ multiplex PCR; TCRdb holds only in-frame clones, not every one. The sample yields approximately 400,000 clones, more than 13% seen once. Input material: naive CD4+ T cells from blood. All receptors come from a woman under 30 in good health.

This clone was seen more than once but under ten times. The rearrangement uses TRBV9 and TRBJ2-1; D is perhaps TRBD1 (7 bases). Trimming took off 0 bases at V and 7 bases at J, with 14 bases between the two ends. Looked up from germline, CDR1 is SGDLS and CDR2 is YYNGEE. The CDR3 extends over 15 amino acids. CDR3 sequence (DNA): TGTGCCAGCAGCGTAGCTCCGGCAGGGGGGAATGAGCAGTTCTTC. Translation: CASSVAPAGGNEQFF.

V and J are TRBV29-1 and TRBJ1-2; tentative D call: TRBD1 (6 bases). Germline V gives CDR1 SQVTM, CDR2 ANQGSEA. V dropped 7 bases and J dropped 8 bases, with 14 bases sitting between them. The CDR3 length is 11 residues. CDR3 DNA: TGCAGCGGAACAGGGTTAGGCGGCTACACCTTC. Translated, it gives CSGTGLGGYTF. The whole variable domain, remainder taken from reference TRBV29-1 and TRBJ1-2, is SAVISQKPSRDICQRGTSLTIQCQVDSQVTMMFWYRQQPGQSLTLIATANQGSEATYESGFVIDKFPISRPNLTFSTLTVSNMSPEDSSIYLCSGTGLGGYTFGSGTRLTVV.

This clone was counted between two and nine times. The V and J genes are TRBV5-6 and TRBJ2-2; 7 bases map to TRBD2. V trimming: 9 bases; J trimming: 4 bases; junction bases outside the gene matches: 18. Germline CDR1 is SGHDT and CDR2 is YYEEEE. The CDR3 is made up of 17 amino acids. The CDR3 here is CATQISGWREFTGELFF. The CDR3 nucleotides read TGTGCCACCCAGATAAGTGGCTGGCGGGAGTTCACCGGGGAGCTGTTTTTT.

The V gene is TRBV9, the J gene TRBJ2-2; 8 bases match TRBD2. CDR1 and CDR2 from the germline V gene are SGDLS and YYNGEE. The CDR3 loop spans 17 amino acids. After removal of 0 bases from V and 4 bases from J, the junction contained 8 bases not matched to a gene. The CDR3 spells CASSVATGGGRTGELFF. The CDR3 DNA is TGTGCCAGCAGCGTAGCTACGGGAGGGGGGCGCACCGGGGAGCTGTTTTTT.

This clone was seen a handful of times. The chain has TRBV14 and TRBJ2-1; 10 bases are shared with TRBD2. Germline V gene sequence: CDR1 SGHDN, CDR2 FVKESK. The trim removed 5 bases at V and 6 bases at J, leaving 7 bases unmatched. This CDR3 is built from 15 residues. CDR3 nucleotide sequence: TGTGCCAGCAGCTTACCGGGACTAGCGACCAATGAGCAGTTCTTC. It is translated as CASSLPGLATNEQFF. Combining the CDR3 with reference TRBV14 and TRBJ2-1 gives the whole variable domain EAGVTQFPSHSVIEKGQTVTLRCDPISGHDNLYWYRRVMGKEIKFLLHFVKESKQDESGMPNNRFLAERTGGTYSTLKVQPAELEDSGVYFCASSLPGLATNEQFFGPGTRLTVL.

The chain recombines TRBV9 with TRBJ2-1; TRBD2 matches at 7 bases. The CDR3 is made up of 15 amino acids. The trim removed 1 base at V and 7 bases at J, leaving 8 bases unmatched. Germline V gene data show CDR1 as SGDLS and CDR2 as YYNGEE. CDR3 sequence: CASSVQAGAGNEQFF. The DNA of the CDR3 is TGTGCCAGCAGCGTACAGGCGGGAGCTGGGAATGAGCAGTTCTTC.

Of note for this clone: The sample contains more than one DNA sequence encoding this CDR3. The rearrangement joins TRBV30 to TRBJ1-4, with a weak D call TRBD1 (5 bases). Germline values: CDR1 GTSNPN, CDR2 SVGIG (reference sequence). This CDR3 contains 13 residues. V gave up 4 bases and J gave up 4 bases, with 10 bases separating them. The CDR3 DNA is TGTGCCTGGACTGGGGCAGATAATGAAAAACTGTTTTTT. This translates into CAWTGADNEKLFF.

This clone was observed a handful of times. The V gene is TRBV25-1, the J gene TRBJ1-1; 10 positions match TRBD1. Losses at the gene ends were 3 bases for V and 7 bases for J; bases not matched to a gene: 5. The length of the CDR3 is 14 residues. Germline V gene sequence: CDR1 MGHDK, CDR2 SYGVNS. The CDR3 nucleotides read TGTGCCAGCAGTGAGGGACAGGGGATATATGAAGCTTTCTTT. This gives the protein CASSEGQGIYEAFF.

This clone was counted between two and nine times. CDR3 amino acids: CASSSPVGYGYTF. The CDR3, as DNA: TGTGCCAGCAGTTCCCCGGTCGGTTATGGCTACACCTTC. The chain carries TRBV6-5 and TRBJ1-2, with D hard to call. Germline CDR1 is MNHEY and CDR2 is SVGAGI. The V gene lost 4 bases and the J gene lost 5 bases, with 11 bases spanning the gap. This CDR3 region has 13 residues.

A few counts support this clone. The J gene is TRBJ2-1, the V gene TRBV4-1; maybe TRBD1 (7 bases). V lost 1 base and J 11 bases, leaving 15 bases between the germline ends. The germline V gene has CDR1 MGHRA and CDR2 YSYEKL. CDR3 size: 14 residues. The CDR3 nucleotides read TGCGCCAGCAGCCAAGGAAGGGCAGGGGGGAAGCAGTTCTTC. Translation gives CASSQGRAGGKQFF.

The V and J genes are TRBV28 and TRBJ2-7; the match to TRBD2 covers 10 bases. With 8 bases clipped from V and 4 bases from J, the junction kept 14 bases outside the gene matches. CDR1 is MDHEN and CDR2 is SYDVKM in the germline V gene. CDR3 size: 16 residues. This chain's CDR3 is CASQTGGTSATYEQYF. CDR3 DNA sequence: TGTGCCAGCCAGACTGGGGGGACTAGCGCCACGTACGAGCAGTACTTC.

This clone was counted only a few times. The J gene is TRBJ1-5, the V gene TRBV5-1, with D unclear. The CDR3 sequence is 13 residues long. Germline loops: CDR1 SGHRS, CDR2 YFSETQ. The V end lost 2 bases, the J end lost 5 bases, and 8 bases lay between the germline ends. DNA for the CDR3: TGCGCCAGCAGCTTTGGCGGTGATCAGCCCCAGCATTTT. Translating it yields CASSFGGDQPQHF.

The chain joins TRBV7-2 to TRBJ1-2; no reliable D call. The CDR3 is made up of 15 amino acids. V was trimmed by 5 bases and J by 8 bases, leaving 21 bases between them. Per the germline V gene, CDR1 is SGHTA and CDR2 is FQGNSA. The CDR3 DNA sequence: TGTGCCAGCAGCCGAGCGGCAGACCATAACTCAGGCTACACCTTC. Amino acids: CASSRAADHNSGYTF.